Below, 32 T cell receptor beta chains from the same sample are listed, as sequenced in a study of neoadjuvant nivolumab and ipilimumab in lung cancer. Clones were sequenced by immunoSEQ multiplex PCR, and TCRdb holds only the in-frame ones, with some missing. The sample holds tens of thousands of clones, approximately 92% seen once. This specimen consisted of peripheral blood, obtained before neoadjuvant nivolumab, alone or with ipilimumab. All receptors come from an adult with non-small cell lung cancer.

The rearrangement links TRBV6-5 to TRBJ2-1, with a possible D match to TRBD1 (5 bases). This CDR3 is built from 15 residues. CDR1 MNHEY and CDR2 SVGAGI come from the germline V gene. V gave up 7 bases and J gave up 6 bases, with 19 bases separating them. CDR3 protein: CASISWGREGNEQFF. DNA of the CDR3: TGTGCCAGCATAAGTTGGGGCCGAGAAGGCAATGAGCAGTTCTTC.

CDR3 sequence: CAWGCWGGEECHTDTQYF. DNA for the CDR3: TGTGCCTGGGGATGCTGGGGGGGCGAAGAATGCCACACAGATACGCAGTATTTT. This rearrangement joins TRBV30 to TRBJ2-3; maybe TRBD2 (7 bases). Germline lookup yields CDR1 GTSNPN and CDR2 SVGIG (reference sequence). The CDR3 spans 18 residues. Trimming removed 5 bases from V and 2 bases from J, with 26 bases in between.

This chain connects TRBV4-1 to TRBJ2-6, with D tentatively TRBD1 (6 bases). The CDR3 sequence is 18 residues long. Trimming pared 1 base from V and 0 bases from J, leaving 13 bases between. Germline CDR1 MGHRA, CDR2 YSYEKL. The DNA of the CDR3 is TGCGCCAGCAGCCAAGCAGCCACAGGGCGCTCTGGGGCCAACGTCCTGACTTTC. It translates to CASSQAATGRSGANVLTF.

The chain has TRBV10-3 and TRBJ2-5, with TRBD1 identical over 9 bases. The CDR3 extends over 15 amino acids. V was pared by 5 bases and J by 1 base, with 5 bases of the junction left unmatched. Germline CDR1 is ENHRY and CDR2 is SYGVKD. The CDR3: CAISPGQGGQETQYF. DNA of the CDR3: TGTGCCATCAGTCCGGGACAGGGTGGCCAAGAGACCCAGTACTTC.

The chain employs TRBV18 and TRBJ2-1, with 10 nucleotides matching TRBD2. The CDR3 is 16 residues long. The V and J ends lost 3 bases and 5 bases, in that order; junction bases with no gene match: 7. The germline CDR1 and CDR2 sequences are KGHSH and LQKENI. The CDR3 here is CASSPSLAGENNEQFF. CDR3 bases: TGTGCCAGCTCACCGAGCCTAGCGGGAGAAAACAATGAGCAGTTCTTC.

This chain connects TRBV19 to TRBJ2-2; D is perhaps TRBD1 (5 bases). The V and J ends lost 7 bases and 0 bases respectively, with 12 bases between them. This CDR3 is built from 15 residues. From germline, CDR1 is LNHDA and CDR2 SQIVND (reference sequence). CDR3 sequence: CASNRQRPNTGELFF. The CDR3 nucleotides read TGTGCCAGTAATCGACAGCGACCGAACACCGGGGAGCTGTTTTTT.

The chain links TRBV18 to TRBJ1-5; 10 bases are shared with TRBD1. The CDR3 totals 15 residues. After removal of 1 base from V and 6 bases from J, the junction contained 3 bases not matched to a gene. Per germline, CDR1 KGHSH and CDR2 LQKENI. Written as DNA, the CDR3 is TGTGCCAGCTCACCACGGACAGGGGGGGGTCAGCCCCAGCATTTT. Translated: CASSPRTGGGQPQHF.

The J gene is TRBJ1-4, the V gene TRBV2, with 7 bases identical to TRBD1. With V trimmed by 8 bases and J by 7 bases, 13 bases remained unmatched. The CDR3 runs 15 residues. Germline loops: CDR1 SNHLY, CDR2 FYNNEI. CDR3 residues: CASDAFNRGAEKLFF. The CDR3 DNA reads as TGTGCCAGCGATGCATTCAACAGGGGTGCTGAAAAACTGTTTTTT.

This rearrangement joins TRBV10-2 to TRBJ1-4; no definite D call. Per germline, CDR1 WSHSY and CDR2 SAAADI. With 7 bases removed from V and 4 bases from J, the gap between germline ends came to 13 bases. The CDR3 length is 14 residues. The CDR3 region has the DNA TGCGCCAGCAAAGTGGCTGCCCTTAATGAAAAACTGTTTTTT. Translating gives CASKVAALNEKLFF.

CDR3 DNA: TGTGCCAGCAGTGAAGAGTCCGCAGGGAGCGATGAGCAGTTCTTC. Translating gives CASSEESAGSDEQFF. V and J are TRBV2 and TRBJ2-1; D could derive from TRBD1 or TRBD2 (5 bases each). The CDR3 spans 15 residues. Germline lookup yields CDR1 SNHLY and CDR2 FYNNEI. V lost 1 base and J 8 bases, leaving 15 bases between the germline ends.

The sample holds one count of this clone. J is TRBJ2-4 and V is TRBV4-1, with 7 bases aligning to TRBD1. CDR3 length: 14 amino acids. The V gene's germline CDR1 is MGHRA and CDR2 YSYEKL. J was trimmed by 15 bases and V by 3 bases; bases with no gene match: 14. As DNA, the CDR3 is TGCGCCAGCAGCCATTGGGGACAGAGCGAATTCCTGTACTTC. This codes for CASSHWGQSEFLYF.

This clone turned up a few times. The CDR3 loop reads CASSFELGADTQYF. In DNA form, the CDR3 reads TGTGCCAGCAGCTTCGAGCTTGGGGCAGATACGCAGTATTTT. The genes are TRBV7-9 and TRBJ2-3; D is unclear. Germline values: CDR1 SEHNR, CDR2 FQNEAQ (reference sequence). This CDR3 has 14 residues. Trimming shortened V by 3 bases and J by 4 bases, and 11 bases separated the two germline ends.

Only one count was recorded for this clone. The V and J genes are TRBV7-6 and TRBJ2-5; unclear D gene. V gave up 1 base and J gave up 3 bases, with 6 bases separating them. Per the germline V gene, CDR1 is SGHVS and CDR2 is FNYEAQ. The CDR3 loop spans 13 amino acids. The CDR3 sequence: CASSLEVEETQYF. In DNA form, the CDR3 reads TGTGCCAGCAGCTTAGAGGTGGAAGAGACCCAGTACTTC.

The chain combines TRBV7-2 with TRBJ2-3; TRBD1 matches at 11 bases. Trimming took 0 bases from V and 4 from J; bases not matched to a gene: 6. The CDR3 has 17 amino acids. Germline CDR1 is SGHTA and CDR2 is FQGNSA. In DNA form, the CDR3 reads TGTGCCAGCAGCTTAGCGACAGCGGGACAGGGGGCAGATACGCAGTATTTT. Translated, it gives CASSLATAGQGADTQYF.

V is TRBV30 and J is TRBJ1-3, with unresolved D. The CDR3 has 16 amino acids. V lost 0 bases and J lost 0, with 12 bases in between. The germline V gene has CDR1 GTSNPN and CDR2 SVGIG (reference sequence). In nucleotides, the CDR3 is TGTGCCTGGAGTGTACGGCCTGGCCGCTCTGGAAACACCATATATTTT. Translating it yields CAWSVRPGRSGNTIYF.

The chain recombines TRBV30 with TRBJ2-2, with D perhaps TRBD2 (6 bases). V was pared by 4 bases and J by 4 bases, with 10 bases between. The CDR3 is 13 residues long. CDR1 is GTSNPN and CDR2 is SVGIG in the germline V gene (reference sequence). As DNA, the CDR3 is TGTGCCTGGATCCGGGAGCGCACCGGGGAGCTGTTTTTT. This encodes CAWIRERTGELFF.

The rearrangement links TRBV7-9 to TRBJ1-1; 7 bases agree with TRBD1. This CDR3 has 13 amino acids. Germline lookup yields CDR1 SEHNR and CDR2 FQNEAQ (reference sequence). Unmatched junction bases numbered 6, after V lost 1 base and J lost 10 bases. The CDR3 coding sequence is TGTGCCAGCAGCTTAGTAACCGCAGGGGGAGCTTTCTTT. This sequence encodes CASSLVTAGGAFF.

The chain carries TRBV18 and TRBJ2-2; D gene ambiguous. The CDR3 length is 13 residues. V shed 3 bases and J shed 7 bases, with 9 bases lying between them. Germline V gene lookup returns CDR1 KGHSH and CDR2 LQKENI. The CDR3 is CASSPLSGGELFF. The CDR3 DNA sequence: TGTGCCAGCTCACCGTTGTCGGGCGGGGAGCTGTTTTTT.

The chain is built from TRBV5-4 and TRBJ1-1, with D possibly TRBD1 on 6 matching bases. Per the germline V gene, CDR1 is SGHNT and CDR2 is YYREEE (reference sequence). The CDR3 length is 15 residues. Trimming took off 0 bases at V and 5 bases at J, with 14 bases between the two ends. The DNA of the CDR3 is TGTGCCAGCAGCTTGGCTCGGGGGGCTGGGACTGAAGCTTTCTTT. Translated: CASSLARGAGTEAFF.

The rearrangement links TRBV7-9 to TRBJ2-1, with D hard to call. CDR3 length: 14 amino acids. Trimming took off 3 bases at V and 4 bases at J, with 10 bases between the two ends. The germline gives CDR1 SEHNR, CDR2 FQNEAQ (reference sequence). Written as DNA, the CDR3 is TGTGCCAGCAGCTTGTACAGCTCGTACAATGAGCAGTTCTTC. Encoded protein: CASSLYSSYNEQFF. Complete variable domain (other parts from reference TRBV7-9 and TRBJ2-1): DTGVSQNPRHKITKRGQNVTFRCDPISEHNRLYWYRQTLGQGPEFLTYFQNEAQLEKSRLLSDRFSAERPKGSFSTLEIQRTEQGDSAMYLCASSLYSSYNEQFFGPGTRLTVL.

V usage is TRBV11-3 and J usage is TRBJ1-1; D unclear. The germline V and J ends were trimmed by 5 bases and 5 bases, with 6 bases remaining between them. Germline assignment: CDR1 SGHNT and CDR2 YENEEA. The CDR3 runs to 11 residues. The CDR3 protein is CASSAGTEAFF. CDR3 sequence (DNA): TGTGCCAGCAGCGCAGGAACTGAAGCTTTCTTT.

The genes are TRBV7-9 and TRBJ2-7; 11 nucleotides match TRBD1. Germline values: CDR1 SEHNR, CDR2 FQNEAQ (reference sequence). The V gene end was trimmed by 5 bases and the J gene end by 1 base; junction bases not matched to a gene: 7. The CDR3 covers 16 residues. The CDR3 DNA follows: TGTGCCAGCAGCAACAAGGGACAGGGGGTTTCCTACGAGCAGTACTTC. Its protein product is CASSNKGQGVSYEQYF.

This clone was counted a single time. This chain uses TRBV7-8 with TRBJ2-7; D assignment may be TRBD1 or TRBD2 (5 bases each). Germline V gene data show CDR1 as SGHVS and CDR2 as FQNEAQ. V lost 5 bases to trimming and J lost 3 bases, with 11 bases between them. This CDR3 is 13 amino acids long. CDR3 amino acids: CASSPRGLYEQYF. The CDR3 DNA is TGTGCCAGCAGCCCACGGGGCCTCTACGAGCAGTACTTC. Full variable domain (outside the CDR3, taken from reference TRBV7-8 and TRBJ2-7): GAGVSQSPRYKVAKRGQDVALRCDPISGHVSLFWYQQALGQGPEFLTYFQNEAQLDKSGLPSDRFFAERPEGSVSTLKIQRTQQEDSAVYLCASSPRGLYEQYFGPGTRLTVT.

The chain joins TRBV7-8 to TRBJ1-5; D gene unclear. Germline CDR1 reads SGHVS; CDR2 reads FQNEAQ. The CDR3 runs 16 residues. Trimming cost V 1 base and J 5 bases, with 15 bases left between them. DNA of the CDR3: TGTGCCAGCAGCTTAGAACCAGGTCAACTTCATCAGCCCCAGCATTTT. Residues: CASSLEPGQLHQPQHF.

This chain connects TRBV7-9 to TRBJ2-5; TRBD1 agrees at 7 bases. CDR3 size: 15 residues. Germline V CDR1 and CDR2: SEHNR, FQNEAQ (reference sequence). V gave up 5 bases and J gave up 0 bases; unmatched junction bases: 6. For the CDR3, the DNA is TGTGCCAGCAGCCAACTGGGACAGAACCAAGAGACCCAGTACTTC. Translated: CASSQLGQNQETQYF.

The gene calls are TRBV28 and TRBJ1-2; 7 nucleotides agree with TRBD1. CDR3 length: 16 amino acids. V was clipped by 1 base and J by 6 bases; unmatched bases: 11. Germline V gene data show CDR1 as MDHEN and CDR2 as SYDVKM. The CDR3 sequence is CASSLSALQGSNGYTF. CDR3 nucleotides: TGTGCCAGCAGTTTATCCGCCTTACAGGGGAGTAATGGCTACACCTTC.

The CDR3 DNA follows: TGCGCCAGCAGCTTGGGGGACAGGGTCTACGAGCAGTACTTC. Translation: CASSLGDRVYEQYF. The chain uses TRBV5-1 and TRBJ2-7; 9 bases agree with TRBD1. CDR3 length: 14 residues. The germline gives CDR1 SGHRS, CDR2 YFSETQ. J gave up 3 bases and V 0 bases, and 1 base lay outside the gene matches.

This clone showed up just once. This rearrangement joins TRBV4-2 to TRBJ2-3, with 9 bases lining up with TRBD2. Germline lookup yields CDR1 LGHNA and CDR2 YNFKEQ. Germline trimming cut 1 base from V and 9 bases from J; bases unmatched to any gene: 11. This CDR3 region has 16 residues. The CDR3 loop reads CASSQASGRLEGTQYF. CDR3 DNA sequence: TGTGCCAGCAGCCAAGCCAGCGGGAGGTTGGAAGGGACGCAGTATTTT.

The CDR3 reads CATSREVGQGGTEAFF. The CDR3, as DNA: TGTGCCACCAGCAGAGAAGTTGGTCAAGGAGGCACTGAAGCTTTCTTT. The chain is built from TRBV15 and TRBJ1-1; D is uncertain. The CDR3 spans 16 residues. From germline, CDR1 is LNHNV and CDR2 YYDKDF (reference sequence). V was shortened by 0 bases and J by 4 bases, with 15 bases between the two germline ends.

The chain carries TRBV5-4 and TRBJ2-7, with D possibly TRBD2 on 5 matching bases. Between the trimmed V and J ends, which lost 2 bases and 2 bases, there was a span of 11 bases. CDR1 and CDR2 (germline): SGHNT, YYREEE (reference sequence). The CDR3 contains 14 residues. CDR3 coding DNA: TGTGCCAGCAGCTTTGGTGGGAGAGCCTACGAGCAGTACTTC. It specifies CASSFGGRAYEQYF.

CDR3 amino acids: CASSPNLNTEAFF. The CDR3 DNA reads as TGTGCCAGCAGCCCGAACTTGAACACTGAAGCTTTCTTT. V gene TRBV7-9 combines with J gene TRBJ1-1; D is unclear. CDR1 is SEHNR, CDR2 FQNEAQ, per germline (reference sequence). With 5 bases removed from V and 0 bases from J, the gap between germline ends came to 7 bases. The CDR3 covers 13 residues.

The chain is built from TRBV6-6 and TRBJ2-7; D remains ambiguous. V dropped 2 bases and J dropped 4 bases, with 12 bases sitting between them. CDR3 size: 14 residues. Germline CDR1 and CDR2: MNHNY and SVGAGI (reference sequence). This CDR3 is CASSYGLPTYEQYF. In DNA, the CDR3 is TGTGCCAGCAGTTACGGTCTGCCGACATACGAGCAGTACTTC.